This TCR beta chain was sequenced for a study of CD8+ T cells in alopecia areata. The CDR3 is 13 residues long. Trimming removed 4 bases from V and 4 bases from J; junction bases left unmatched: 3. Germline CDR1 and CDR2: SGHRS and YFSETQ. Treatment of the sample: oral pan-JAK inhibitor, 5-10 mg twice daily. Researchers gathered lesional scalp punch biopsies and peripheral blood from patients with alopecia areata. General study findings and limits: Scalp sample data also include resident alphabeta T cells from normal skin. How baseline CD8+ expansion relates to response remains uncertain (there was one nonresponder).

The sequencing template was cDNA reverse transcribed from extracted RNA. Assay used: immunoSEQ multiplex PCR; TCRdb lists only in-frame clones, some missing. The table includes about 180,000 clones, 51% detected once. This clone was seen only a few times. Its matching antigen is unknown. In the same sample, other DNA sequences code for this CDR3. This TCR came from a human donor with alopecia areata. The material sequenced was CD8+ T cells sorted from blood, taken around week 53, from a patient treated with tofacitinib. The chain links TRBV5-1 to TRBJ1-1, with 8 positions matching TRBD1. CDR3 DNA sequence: TGCGCCAGCAGCCTCAGGGGGCCCACTGAAGCTTTCTTT. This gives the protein CASSLRGPTEAFF.